This TCR beta chain was sequenced for a study of blood T cell repertoires in COVID-19. Study-level information: Acute-phase and convalescent COVID-19 samples originated in the United States, Italy and Spain. Nucleic acid was either cDNA or gDNA, and it came from T cells, B-cell-depleted T cells, or PBMCs.

Original handling: The authors estimated nucleated cell counts from reference gene primer amplification. Clones were sequenced by immunoSEQ multiplex PCR, and TCRdb holds only the in-frame ones, with some missing. D and trimming come from the DNA, and the V and J calls and clone size come from that table. The sample lists under 200,000 clones; over 70% were seen once. The sequenced sample was peripheral blood. The receptor was derived from a woman aged 65 to 85 who had recovered from COVID-19.

This chain's CDR3 is CASSPGTSEDTQYF. DNA for the CDR3: TGTGCCAGCAGTCCGGGGACTAGCGAGGATACGCAGTATTTT. The V call is TRBV28, the J call TRBJ2-3, with 10 bases aligning to TRBD2. The germline CDR1 and CDR2 sequences are MDHEN and SYDVKM. The CDR3 is made up of 14 amino acids. With V trimmed by 5 bases and J by 6 bases, 5 bases remained unmatched.